One sample yielded the 16 T cell receptor beta chains listed below, sequenced in a study of blood T cell repertoires in COVID-19. Some clones are missing from TCRdb's copy, which holds only in-frame ones; the method was immunoSEQ multiplex PCR. The sample consists of about 200,000 clones, approximately 86% of them appearing once. Sequencing input: peripheral blood. The receptors shown here come from a man in his sixties with acute or convalescent COVID-19.

V and J are TRBV7-9 and TRBJ1-5, with 11 bases aligning to TRBD1. Trimming removed 5 bases from V and 4 bases from J; junction bases left unmatched: 4. Germline V gives CDR1 SEHNR, CDR2 FQNEAQ (reference sequence). This CDR3 is 15 amino acids long. The DNA for the CDR3 is TGTGCCAGCAGCAACGGACAGGGGGCTAATCAGCCCCAGCATTTT. This encodes CASSNGQGANQPQHF.

CDR3 protein: CASSFPRLVKRTETQYF. The CDR3 coding sequence is TGTGCCAGCAGTTTCCCTCGACTAGTTAAACGCACAGAGACCCAGTACTTC. The chain is built from TRBV27 and TRBJ2-5, with D possibly TRBD2 on 6 matching bases. Trimming left V 3 bases short and J 4 bases short, with 21 bases between. The CDR3 length is 17 residues. Looked up from germline, CDR1 is MNHEY and CDR2 is SMNVEV (reference sequence).

The rearrangement links TRBV3-1 (or the pseudogene TRBV3-2) to TRBJ2-3, with TRBD2 matching over 14 bases. Germline lookup yields CDR1 LGHDT and CDR2 YNNKEL (reference sequence). This CDR3 is 15 amino acids long. V trimming: 7 bases; J trimming: 10 bases; junction bases outside the gene matches: 10. The CDR3 bases are TGTGCCAGCACCATGCGGACTAGCGGGGGGTCGGCGCAGTATTTT. Protein sequence: CASTMRTSGGSAQYF.

The chain recombines TRBV7-9 with TRBJ2-4; 12 positions match TRBD1. CDR1 and CDR2 (germline): SEHNR, FQNEAQ (reference sequence). V was pared by 1 base and J by 6 bases, with 13 bases of the junction left unmatched. The CDR3 has 19 residues. CDR3 sequence reads: CASSLGDRGRGMVGNIQYF. The CDR3 DNA is TGTGCCAGCAGCTTAGGGGACAGGGGGCGCGGAATGGTAGGAAACATTCAGTACTTC.

The J gene is TRBJ1-5, the V gene TRBV5-4; 10 bases fit TRBD1. CDR3 size: 19 residues. The V segment lost 5 bases and the J segment 0 bases; nucleotides outside the gene matches: 14. Germline loops: CDR1 SGHNT, CDR2 YYREEE (reference sequence). CDR3 in DNA: TGTGCCAGCAGTGTGGGCCCGGGACAGGGGAGGTATAGCAATCAGCCCCAGCATTTT. Protein: CASSVGPGQGRYSNQPQHF.

The V gene is TRBV27, the J gene TRBJ2-1; 10 positions match TRBD2. Looked up from germline, CDR1 is MNHEY and CDR2 is SMNVEV (reference sequence). The CDR3 is made up of 15 amino acids. The V and J ends lost 5 bases and 4 bases, in that order; junction bases with no gene match: 5. The CDR3 sequence: CASSKVAGGYNEQFF. The CDR3 region has the DNA TGTGCCAGCAGTAAAGTAGCGGGGGGTTACAATGAGCAGTTCTTC.

This chain connects TRBV4-2 to TRBJ2-3; possible D gene TRBD2, 6 bases. The germline CDR1 and CDR2 sequences are LGHNA and YNFKEQ. The germline V and J ends were trimmed by 1 base and 0 bases, with 8 bases remaining between them. This CDR3 comprises 15 residues. The CDR3 here is CASSQAGVSTDTQYF. Written as DNA, the CDR3 is TGTGCCAGCAGCCAAGCGGGGGTTAGCACAGATACGCAGTATTTT.

The V gene is TRBV28, the J gene TRBJ2-7; maybe TRBD1 (6 bases). The length of the CDR3 is 16 residues. Germline-derived CDR1 and CDR2 are MDHEN and SYDVKM. V was clipped by 1 base and J by 7 bases, with 20 bases between them. CDR3 residues: CASSLYAGQTRQEQYF. The CDR3 bases are TGTGCCAGCAGTTTATATGCCGGACAGACCCGGCAGGAGCAGTACTTC.

In its sample, this clone was seen once. The chain recombines TRBV7-6 with TRBJ2-5; 8 bases line up with TRBD2. After removal of 4 bases from V and 1 base from J, the junction contained 11 bases not matched to a gene. From germline, CDR1 is SGHVS and CDR2 FNYEAQ. The CDR3 extends over 17 amino acids. The CDR3 loop is CASSSGGVMGPQETQYF. The CDR3 coding sequence is TGTGCCAGCAGCTCGGGAGGGGTAATGGGGCCCCAAGAGACCCAGTACTTC.

The V call is TRBV18, the J call TRBJ2-7; 12 bases match TRBD1. The germline gives CDR1 KGHSH, CDR2 LQKENI. The CDR3 spans 14 residues. V lost 3 bases to trimming and J lost 7 bases; unmatched junction nucleotides: 4. The CDR3 bases are TGTGCCAGCTCACCGGGACAGGGGGCAGGAGAGCAGTACTTC. Its protein product is CASSPGQGAGEQYF.

The chain is built from TRBV27 and TRBJ1-1, with TRBD1 matching 9 bases. V lost 8 bases, J lost 5 bases, and 12 bases stayed unmatched. This CDR3 contains 15 residues. Germline V gene sequence: CDR1 MNHEY, CDR2 SMNVEV (reference sequence). CDR3 DNA sequence: TGTGCCAGCCTGGGACAGGGAGCGGAGGGGACTGAAGCTTTCTTT. Translation: CASLGQGAEGTEAFF.

The V and J genes are TRBV15 and TRBJ1-4, with D unclear. Trimming removed 5 bases at V and 5 bases at J, with 21 bases between. This CDR3 has 17 residues. CDR1 is LNHNV and CDR2 is YYDKDF in the germline V gene (reference sequence). The CDR3 here is CATSVLFTGITNEKLFF. The CDR3 DNA follows: TGTGCCACCAGCGTTCTTTTTACCGGGATCACAAATGAAAAACTGTTTTTT.

The chain carries TRBV7-9 and TRBJ1-4; TRBD1 aligns across 9 bases. The CDR3 sequence is 19 residues long. Germline values: CDR1 SEHNR, CDR2 FQNEAQ (reference sequence). V shed 5 bases and J 8 bases; nucleotides not matched to a gene: 21. This chain's CDR3 is CASSQSRETWTGEDEKLFF. Written as DNA, the CDR3 is TGTGCCAGCAGCCAATCCAGAGAAACCTGGACAGGGGAAGACGAAAAACTGTTTTTT.

The chain carries TRBV9 and TRBJ1-1, with D uncertain. This CDR3 has 15 amino acids. The V gene lost 0 bases and the J gene lost 1 base, with 10 bases spanning the gap. Germline V lookup: CDR1 SGDLS, CDR2 YYNGEE. CDR3 in DNA: TGTGCCAGCAGCGTAGGGCAGAATCCGAACACTGAAGCTTTCTTT. This sequence encodes CASSVGQNPNTEAFF.

The rearrangement joins TRBV5-1 to TRBJ2-7; 7 bases map to TRBD1. Per germline, CDR1 SGHRS and CDR2 YFSETQ. The V and J ends lost 5 bases and 2 bases, in that order; junction bases with no gene match: 7. CDR3 length: 14 amino acids. As DNA, the CDR3 is TGCGCCAGCAGTTTTTGGACAGGACCCTACGAGCAGTACTTC. This translates into CASSFWTGPYEQYF.

The CDR3 nucleotides are TGTGCCAGCAGCTTGGCGGGACTTTTCACAGATACGCAGTATTTT. It codes for CASSLAGLFTDTQYF. The rearrangement uses TRBV5-8 and TRBJ2-3, with TRBD2 as a possible D gene (6 bases). The CDR3 totals 15 residues. Germline values: CDR1 SGHTS, CDR2 YDEGEE. Trimming cost V 0 bases and J 2 bases, with 10 bases left between them.